This entry lists 9 T cell receptor beta chains sequenced from one sample in a study of Ad26.COV2.S vaccination and SARS-CoV-2 variants (dated by TCRdb to 2020 to 2022). The sample's treatment or condition, from its label and the paper: approximately 18 received Ad26.COV2.S at low or high dose, single or two shots; 5 received placebo; per-sample allocation not given. For vaccine and placebo recipients, repertoires were sequenced using samples collected on day 63 after the first injection. To prepare the library, the immunoSEQ multiplex PCR assay was applied. The clones in this table, taken by TCRdb from immuneACCESS, are in-frame only. Not every clone is retained; where verified, under half of the shortfall comes from an unresolved V gene, and the cause of the rest is unknown. A total of 440,000 or so clones appear in this sample, around 90% of them only once. Roughly 4.3% of the sample is held by the ten biggest clonotypes.

This specimen was peripheral blood, taken in a trial of Ad26.COV2.S vaccine versus placebo. All receptors derive from a person aged 18-65 years who received the Ad26.COV2.S COVID-19 vaccine or a placebo.

Regarding this clone: The same CDR3 also results from other DNA sequences found in this sample. Here the CDR3 DNA reads TGCAGTGCCTGGACCGTCGAGACCCAGTACTTC. It translates to CSAWTVETQYF. J is TRBJ2-5 and V is TRBV20-1; D unresolved. The V and J ends lost 6 bases and 5 bases respectively, with 10 bases between them. Per the germline V gene, CDR1 is DFQATT and CDR2 is SNEGSKA (reference sequence). This CDR3 has 11 amino acids.

The chain couples TRBV7-2 to TRBJ2-5; 7 bases fit TRBD1. Germline loops: CDR1 SGHTA, CDR2 FQGNSA. The CDR3 loop spans 14 amino acids. V shed 5 bases and J 5 bases; nucleotides not matched to a gene: 8. The CDR3 sequence is CASSLNRGRETQYF. DNA for the CDR3: TGTGCCAGCAGCCTCAACAGGGGAAGGGAGACCCAGTACTTC.

J is TRBJ2-7 and V is TRBV7-3, with a tentative D call TRBD1 (5 bases). CDR1 is SGHTA, CDR2 FQGTGA, per germline. CDR3 length: 16 residues. V dropped 2 bases and J dropped 6 bases, with 20 bases sitting between them. CDR3 in DNA: TGTGCCAGCAGCTTATTTCGGTGGAACAGGTGCATCGAGCAGTACTTC. Protein sequence: CASSLFRWNRCIEQYF.

This sequence joins TRBV4-3 and TRBJ2-7, with 16 bases lining up with TRBD2. The CDR3 runs to 19 residues. The V gene end was trimmed by 2 bases and the J gene end by 3 bases; junction bases not matched to a gene: 10. Germline V gene data show CDR1 as LGHNA and CDR2 as YSLEER. The CDR3 region is CASSQTLGLAGGPGYEQYF. DNA for the CDR3: TGCGCCAGCAGCCAAACCTTGGGACTAGCGGGAGGGCCGGGCTACGAGCAGTACTTC.

CDR3 protein: CATSRNRGGPYEQYF. The CDR3, as DNA: TGTGCCACCAGCAGAAATAGGGGAGGCCCCTACGAGCAGTACTTC. The chain is built from TRBV15 and TRBJ2-7; maybe TRBD2 (6 bases). Germline CDR1 LNHNV, CDR2 YYDKDF (reference sequence). V was trimmed by 2 bases and J by 2 bases, leaving 13 bases between them. CDR3 size: 15 residues. Complete variable domain (other parts from reference TRBV15 and TRBJ2-7): DAMVIQNPRYQVTQFGKPVTLSCSQTLNHNVMYWYQQKSSQAPKLLFHYYDKDFNNEADTPDNFQSRRPNTSFCFLDIRSPGLGDTAMYLCATSRNRGGPYEQYFGPGTRLTVT.

The V call is TRBV5-8, the J call TRBJ2-7, with TRBD1 identical over 8 bases. V was clipped by 3 bases and J by 5 bases; unmatched bases: 10. The CDR3 sequence is 15 residues long. Germline CDR1 and CDR2: SGHTS and YDEGEE. The DNA for the CDR3 is TGTGCCAGCAGCTATGAATCAGGGGGCCCAAACGAGCAGTACTTC. Translated, it gives CASSYESGGPNEQYF.

The chain links TRBV29-1 to TRBJ2-5, with TRBD1 as a possible D gene (8 bases). The V end was cut by 4 bases, the J end by 5 bases, with 14 bases between. Germline assignment: CDR1 SQVTM and CDR2 ANQGSEA. This CDR3 comprises 13 residues. DNA of the CDR3: TGCAGCGTTGTTACAGGGGGAGGGGAGACCCAGTACTTC. Amino acids: CSVVTGGGETQYF.

This clone is a singleton in its sample. The chain has TRBV28 and TRBJ1-1; 8 bases match TRBD1. The germline CDR1 and CDR2 sequences are MDHEN and SYDVKM. This CDR3 has 14 residues. J lost 6 bases, V lost 2 bases, and 5 bases had no gene match. The CDR3 is CASSLPGGLAEAFF. CDR3 DNA sequence: TGTGCCAGCAGTTTACCAGGGGGCCTCGCTGAAGCTTTCTTT.

The rearrangement uses TRBV13 and TRBJ2-7; TRBD1 aligns across 7 bases. V was clipped by 4 bases and J by 1 base; unmatched bases: 10. The CDR3 loop spans 16 amino acids. Germline V CDR1 and CDR2: PRHDT, FYEKMQ (reference sequence). The CDR3 reads CASSSTGTSRSYEQYF. Written as DNA, the CDR3 is TGTGCCAGCAGCTCGACAGGGACAAGTCGTTCCTACGAGCAGTACTTC.